One and the same sample provided the 27 T cell receptor beta chains below, sequenced in a study of T cells in Graves' hyperthyroidism and ophthalmopathy. The source material, RNA transcripts, was used to amplify TCR beta CDR3 regions. The TCR CDR3 first-round RT-PCR relied on the HTBI primer set. In TCRdb, the multiplex PCR reads were re-called with MiXCR into one record per CDR3 protein. The sample contains approximately 720,000 distinct CDR3 sequences, around 20% of which appear only once. The sequenced sample consisted of blood. The receptors come from a woman aged 45-60 years with Graves' hyperthyroidism that later progressed to Graves' ophthalmopathy.

This chain links TRBV6-9 with TRBJ1-1; 9 nucleotides align to TRBD1. Germline V gene lookup returns CDR1 MNHGY and CDR2 SVAAGI. V was pared by 4 bases and J by 6 bases, with 9 bases of the junction left unmatched. The CDR3 runs 15 residues. The CDR3 DNA follows: TGTGCCAGCAGTTCCCGAGGGACAGGGAGCGCTGAAGCTTTCTTT. Protein sequence: CASSSRGTGSAEAFF.

This clonotype was seen at least ten times. The rearrangement uses TRBV11-2 and TRBJ2-7, with D possibly matching TRBD2 (5 bases). V lost 3 bases and J 2 bases, leaving 8 bases between the germline ends. Germline V gene lookup returns CDR1 SGHAT and CDR2 FQNNGV. The CDR3 is made up of 13 amino acids. CDR3 nucleotide sequence: TGTGCCAGCAGCTTGGTGGAGGCCTACGAGCAGTACTTC. Amino acids: CASSLVEAYEQYF.

This clonotype was detected a few times. V is TRBV9 and J is TRBJ1-1; D unclear. Looked up from germline, CDR1 is SGDLS and CDR2 is YYNGEE. The V gene lost 4 bases and the J gene lost 8 bases, with 18 bases spanning the gap. CDR3 length equals 14 residues. CDR3 sequence (DNA): TGTGCCAGCAGCCCCAGAGGTAGATCGGTAGAAGCTTTCTTT. Amino acids: CASSPRGRSVEAFF.

The chain combines TRBV5-1 with TRBJ2-3, with D possibly being TRBD1 (6 bases). V lost 3 bases to trimming and J lost 3 bases, with 8 bases between them. The length of the CDR3 is 13 residues. In germline, CDR1 is SGHRS, CDR2 YFSETQ. CDR3 amino acids: CASSWQGTDTQYF. In DNA, the CDR3 is TGCGCCAGCAGCTGGCAGGGGACAGATACGCAGTATTTT. The whole variable domain, filled in from reference TRBV5-1 and TRBJ2-3, reads KAGVTQTPRYLIKTRGQQVTLSCSPISGHRSVSWYQQTPGQGLQFLFEYFSETQRNKGNFPGRFSGRQFSNSRSEMNVSTLELGDSALYLCASSWQGTDTQYFGPGTRLTVL.

As to this clonotype: With a much larger clone just one base away, this may be a read error. The chain joins TRBV29-1 to TRBJ2-7; D may be TRBD1 (6 bases). Germline loops: CDR1 SQVTM, CDR2 ANQGSEA. CDR3 size: 12 residues. V lost 2 bases to trimming and J lost 2 bases, with 7 bases between them. CDR3 sequence (DNA): TGCAGCGTTGAAAACAGGGCCTACGAGCAGTACTTC. The encoded protein is CSVENRAYEQYF.

This clonotype has ten or more counts. The chain recombines TRBV11-2 with TRBJ2-3; possible D gene TRBD2, 6 bases. The V end lost 0 bases, the J end lost 8 bases, and 12 bases lay between the germline ends. CDR1 is SGHAT and CDR2 is FQNNGV in the germline V gene. This CDR3 is 14 amino acids long. The CDR3 here is CASSLDPLGGTQYF. The CDR3, as DNA: TGTGCCAGCAGCTTAGACCCGCTCGGGGGTACGCAGTATTTT.

This clonotype was counted at least ten times. The chain joins TRBV3-1 to TRBJ1-5; 9 positions agree with TRBD1. Germline CDR1 and CDR2: LGHDT and YNNKEL (reference sequence). The CDR3 covers 16 residues. Unmatched junction bases numbered 12, after V lost 5 bases and J lost 7 bases. The CDR3: CASSTTTGGAGQPQHF. Written as DNA, the CDR3 is TGTGCCAGCAGCACCACCACAGGGGGCGCAGGGCAGCCCCAGCATTTT.

The genes are TRBV20-1 and TRBJ2-6; TRBD1 is a possible D gene (6 bases). The V end lost 4 bases, the J end lost 2 bases, and 9 bases lay between the germline ends. The germline CDR1 and CDR2 sequences are DFQATT and SNEGSKA (reference sequence). The CDR3 extends over 14 amino acids. DNA for the CDR3: TGCAGTGCTACCACAGGGCCTGGGGCCAACGTCCTGACTTTC. Protein product: CSATTGPGANVLTF.

This rearrangement joins TRBV19 to TRBJ1-4; D remains unclear. V was pared by 5 bases and J by 0 bases, with 10 bases between. Germline CDR1 is LNHDA and CDR2 is SQIVND (reference sequence). This CDR3 contains 15 residues. CDR3 residues: CASSQVPATNEKLFF. CDR3 DNA sequence: TGTGCCAGTAGTCAAGTCCCTGCAACTAATGAAAAACTGTTTTTT.

This clonotype was observed a few times. The rearrangement links TRBV12-3 or TRBV12-4 to TRBJ2-7; D unclear. The CDR3 sequence is 13 residues long. The V end lost 3 bases, the J end lost 0 bases, and 6 bases lay between the germline ends. The CDR3 DNA is TGTGCCAGCAGTTTCACAGTCTCCTACGAGCAGTACTTC. Its translation is CASSFTVSYEQYF.

The table lists this clonotype with many counts. The chain recombines TRBV7-3 with TRBJ2-1; 9 nucleotides match TRBD2. There are 16 residues in the CDR3. Per germline, CDR1 SGHTA and CDR2 FQGTGA. Trimming cost V 4 bases and J 2 bases; bases outside gene matches: 6. The CDR3: CASSWVTSGPYNEQFF. The DNA of the CDR3 is TGTGCCAGCAGCTGGGTGACTAGCGGCCCCTACAATGAGCAGTTCTTC. Full variable domain (rest looked up from reference TRBV7-3 and TRBJ2-1): GAGVSQTPSNKVTEKGKYVELRCDPISGHTALYWYRQSLGQGPEFLIYFQGTGAADDSGLPNDRFFAVRPEGSVSTLKIQRTERGDSAVYLCASSWVTSGPYNEQFFGPGTRLTVL.

This clonotype came up many times. This chain connects TRBV20-1 to TRBJ2-1; 7 bases are a match to TRBD2. The V gene's germline CDR1 is DFQATT and CDR2 SNEGSKA (reference sequence). Trimming took 0 bases from V and 8 from J; bases not matched to a gene: 10. The CDR3 has 15 amino acids. CDR3 protein: CSARDPSGDVDEQFF. As DNA, the CDR3 is TGCAGTGCTAGAGATCCGAGCGGGGACGTCGATGAGCAGTTCTTC.

CDR3 DNA sequence: TGTGCCAGCAGCTCATCGGGGGTTAGAGGTTCACCCCTCCACTTT. Translating it yields CASSSSGVRGSPLHF. This chain joins TRBV12-3 or TRBV12-4 and TRBJ1-6, with D possibly being TRBD1 (5 bases). This CDR3 has 15 residues. Trimming left V 6 bases short and J 9 bases short, with 18 bases between.

This clonotype was observed at least ten times. This sequence joins TRBV5-1 and TRBJ1-3, with D unresolved. The CDR3 has 17 residues. Deletions cut 1 base from V and 0 bases from J, with 14 bases between. The V gene's germline CDR1 is SGHRS and CDR2 YFSETQ. CDR3: CASSLTGRTSSGNTIYF. The CDR3, as DNA: TGCGCCAGCAGCTTGACTGGACGGACGAGCTCTGGAAACACCATATATTTT.

The chain uses TRBV10-3 and TRBJ2-1; a weak D match, TRBD2 (6 bases). The germline CDR1 and CDR2 sequences are ENHRY and SYGVKD. The CDR3 covers 13 residues. V lost 4 bases to trimming and J lost 8 bases, with 12 bases between them. Here the CDR3 reads CAISVRGGDEQFF. As DNA, the CDR3 is TGTGCCATCAGTGTAAGGGGAGGCGATGAGCAGTTCTTC.

J is TRBJ1-4 and V is TRBV15; no clear D gene. Germline V gene lookup returns CDR1 LNHNV and CDR2 YYDKDF (reference sequence). Trimming took 0 bases from V and 4 from J, leaving 9 bases between them. This CDR3 has 15 amino acids. The CDR3 nucleotides read TGTGCCACCAGCAGAGATGGACGGGATAATGAAAAACTGTTTTTT. Translating it yields CATSRDGRDNEKLFF.

This clonotype was detected ten times or more. This sequence joins TRBV12-3 or TRBV12-4 and TRBJ1-1; maybe TRBD1 (6 bases). The CDR3 totals 13 residues. V gave up 4 bases and J gave up 4 bases, with 10 bases separating them. The CDR3 region has the DNA TGTGCCAGCAGTTCTACAGGGACCACTGAAGCTTTCTTT. The encoded protein is CASSSTGTTEAFF.

The chain employs TRBV15 and TRBJ2-5, with D possibly being TRBD1 or TRBD2 (5 bases each). This CDR3 spans 18 amino acids. Germline CDR1 LNHNV, CDR2 YYDKDF (reference sequence). Trimming took 3 bases from V and 7 from J, leaving 27 bases between them. The CDR3, as DNA: TGTGCCACCAGCAGGTTTCTAGTTCGGGGCCCATCACCGGGGACCCAGTACTTC. Translation: CATSRFLVRGPSPGTQYF.

This clonotype was found a few times. The chain combines TRBV12-3 or TRBV12-4 with TRBJ2-5; D possibly corresponds to TRBD1 (6 bases). CDR3 length equals 15 residues. V lost 5 bases and J 5 bases, leaving 18 bases between the germline ends. The CDR3 loop is CASSPTGSIRETQYF. CDR3 coding DNA: TGTGCCAGCAGTCCGACAGGATCAATCAGGGAGACCCAGTACTTC.

The chain joins TRBV7-3 to TRBJ2-1; 8 nucleotides match TRBD1. In germline, CDR1 is SGHTA, CDR2 FQGTGA. V shed 3 bases and J 6 bases; nucleotides not matched to a gene: 4. CDR3 length equals 14 residues. CDR3 loop: CASSLTGVANEQFF. In nucleotides, the CDR3 is TGTGCCAGCAGCTTGACAGGGGTGGCCAATGAGCAGTTCTTC.

This clonotype has at least ten counts. V gene TRBV11-2 combines with J gene TRBJ1-6; 9 bases align to TRBD1. In germline, CDR1 is SGHAT, CDR2 FQNNGV. The CDR3 is 17 amino acids. With V trimmed by 3 bases and J by 5 bases, 8 bases remained unmatched. The DNA of the CDR3 is TGTGCCAGCAGCTTGAACCGGGACAGGGTGGATAATTCACCCCTCCACTTT. Protein: CASSLNRDRVDNSPLHF.

A few counts support this clonotype. A junction end diverges from the germline sequence, so it may reflect a read error. The genes are TRBV5-1 and TRBJ2-1, with unresolved D. Germline CDR1 and CDR2: SGHRS and YFSETQ. The CDR3 contains 15 residues. CDR3 protein: CASSLDPTPGDEQFF. The CDR3 coding sequence is TGTGCCAGCAGCCTGGACCCCACCCCGGGCGATGAGCAGTTCTTC.

This rearrangement joins TRBV19 to TRBJ1-1; D is ambiguous. Germline V gives CDR1 LNHDA, CDR2 SQIVND (reference sequence). The germline V and J ends were trimmed by 6 bases and 0 bases, with 23 bases remaining between them. This CDR3 has 18 amino acids. Written as DNA, the CDR3 is TGTGCCAGTAGGGCCCTTACTGGGTCGGGAAATATGAACACTGAAGCTTTCTTT. Protein sequence: CASRALTGSGNMNTEAFF. Using reference TRBV19 and TRBJ1-1 for the parts outside the CDR3, the full variable domain is DGGITQSPKYLFRKEGQNVTLSCEQNLNHDAMYWYRQDPGQGLRLIYYSQIVNDFQKGDIAEGYSVSREKKESFPLTVTSAQKNPTAFYLCASRALTGSGNMNTEAFFGQGTRLTVV.

This clonotype was found many times. V and J are TRBV12-3 or TRBV12-4 and TRBJ1-1; D not resolved. Trimming took 0 bases from V and 0 from J, leaving 11 bases between them. This CDR3 is built from 16 residues. CDR3 protein: CASSLAGSKLNTEAFF. CDR3 sequence (DNA): TGTGCCAGCAGTTTAGCCGGCAGTAAATTGAACACTGAAGCTTTCTTT.

This clonotype was seen at least ten times. The chain is built from TRBV20-1 and TRBJ2-3, with D uncertain. CDR3 length: 16 amino acids. Trimming took 6 bases from V and 1 from J, leaving 20 bases between them. Per the germline V gene, CDR1 is DFQATT and CDR2 is SNEGSKA (reference sequence). CDR3 bases: TGCAGTGCAAAAGCCGTTGATCCGGCCGGCACAGATACGCAGTATTTT. Its protein is CSAKAVDPAGTDTQYF.

This clonotype was found a few times. The chain employs TRBV4-1 and TRBJ2-7; TRBD2 aligns across 11 bases. The ends lost 0 bases at V and 2 bases at J; junction bases unmatched: 3. From germline, CDR1 is MGHRA and CDR2 YSYEKL. The CDR3 extends over 16 amino acids. In DNA form, the CDR3 reads TGCGCCAGCAGCCAAGAGTCACTAGCGGGGGCCTACGAGCAGTACTTC. It is translated as CASSQESLAGAYEQYF.

This clonotype was seen once. This sequence joins TRBV3-1 and TRBJ1-4, with 9 bases lining up with TRBD1. The CDR3 has 14 residues. The junction had 6 bases not matched to a gene; V was cut back by 7 bases and J by 6 bases. CDR1 and CDR2 (germline): LGHDT, YNNKEL (reference sequence). As DNA, the CDR3 is TGTGCCAGCACGTGGACAGGGGACGATGAAAAACTGTTTTTT. It codes for CASTWTGDDEKLFF.